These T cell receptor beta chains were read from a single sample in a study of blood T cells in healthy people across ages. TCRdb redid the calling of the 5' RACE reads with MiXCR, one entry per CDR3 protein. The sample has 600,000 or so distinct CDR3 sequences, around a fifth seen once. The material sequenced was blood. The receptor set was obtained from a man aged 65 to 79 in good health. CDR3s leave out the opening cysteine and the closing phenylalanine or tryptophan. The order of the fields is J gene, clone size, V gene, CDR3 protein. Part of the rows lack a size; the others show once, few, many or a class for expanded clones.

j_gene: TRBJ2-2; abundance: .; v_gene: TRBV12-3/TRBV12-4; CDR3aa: ARRTPGELF
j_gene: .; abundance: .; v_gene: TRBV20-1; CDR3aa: SARSGRAYNEQF
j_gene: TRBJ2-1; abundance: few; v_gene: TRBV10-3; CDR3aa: AIRQVEGEQF
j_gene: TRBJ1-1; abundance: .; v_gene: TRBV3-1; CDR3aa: ASRTEANTEAF
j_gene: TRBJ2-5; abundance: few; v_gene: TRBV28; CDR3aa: ASTSSSDLPETQY
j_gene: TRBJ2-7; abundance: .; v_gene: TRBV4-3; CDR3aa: ASSQEYVDRAYEQY
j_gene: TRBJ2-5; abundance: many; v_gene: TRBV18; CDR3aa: ASSPQNTGLAGGPEETQY
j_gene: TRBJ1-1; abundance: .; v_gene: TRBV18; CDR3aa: ASSRGQGASTEAF
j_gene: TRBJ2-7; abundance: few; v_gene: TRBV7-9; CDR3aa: ASSVDRFAYEQY
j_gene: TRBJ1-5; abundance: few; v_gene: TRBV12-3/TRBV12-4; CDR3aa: ASSFVVTQPQH
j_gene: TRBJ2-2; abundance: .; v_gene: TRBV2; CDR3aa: ASRKGQTPNTGELF